Below, 6 T cell receptor beta chains from the same sample are listed, as sequenced in a study of shared clonotypes between healthy human individuals. Repertoires were generated with immunoSEQ multiplex PCR, while TCRdb's copy carries only in-frame clones and drops some. The sample gives some 530,000 clones, more than 65% of which show up once; 12% is in the top ten. The sample comprised PBMCs. The receptors were gathered from a woman in her forties in good health. Some clones in this sample may be carry-over from other donors' samples.

J is TRBJ1-2 and V is TRBV28; 10 nucleotides line up with TRBD1. J lost 0 bases, V lost 8 bases, and 6 bases had no gene match. CDR3 length: 15 residues. Germline-derived CDR1 and CDR2 are MDHEN and SYDVKM. Written as DNA, the CDR3 is TGTGCCAGCGAGACAGGGGGCCTAGCTAACTATGGCTACACCTTC. Its protein product is CASETGGLANYGYTF.

CDR3 region: CASTPKVTSGSYEQYF. The CDR3 nucleotides read TGTGCCAGCACCCCCAAAGTTACTAGCGGGAGCTACGAGCAGTACTTC. The J gene is TRBJ2-7, the V gene TRBV11-3; TRBD2 agrees at 11 bases. V trimming: 7 bases; J trimming: 3 bases; junction bases outside the gene matches: 11. The CDR3 extends over 16 amino acids. The germline CDR1 and CDR2 sequences are SGHNT and YENEEA.

This clone was seen just once. The chain joins TRBV21-1 to TRBJ1-2. TRBV21-1 is a documented pseudogene. CDR3 length equals 16 residues. CDR3: CASLNPGDVRKDGYTF. DNA for the CDR3: TGTGCCAGCCTTAACCCGGGGGACGTCCGAAAGGATGGCTACACCTTC.

This clone came up many times. Different DNA sequences within this sample yield the same CDR3. CDR3 sequence (DNA): TGTGCCAGCAGTTACTCAACGGGGCGTGTCTCTGAAGCTTTCTTT. Its protein product is CASSYSTGRVSEAFF. The rearrangement links TRBV6-5 to TRBJ1-1; D possibly corresponds to TRBD1 (5 bases). Per germline, CDR1 MNHEY and CDR2 SVGAGI. CDR3 length: 15 residues. Between the trimmed V and J ends, which lost 0 bases and 6 bases, there was a span of 14 bases.

A word on this clone: Since a far larger clone is one base different, this is likely a read error. This CDR3 is also generated by other DNA sequences in the sample. The V gene is TRBV11-3, the J gene TRBJ2-6; D is undetermined. CDR1 SGHNT and CDR2 YENEEA come from the germline V gene. The length of the CDR3 is 16 residues. The CDR3 region is CASSFRRNSGANVLTF. The CDR3 nucleotides are TGTGCAAGCAGCTTCCGACGGAACTCTGGGGCCAACGTCCTGACTTTC.

The J gene is TRBJ1-2, the V gene TRBV28; 7 positions agree with TRBD1. The CDR3 length is 13 residues. Per germline, CDR1 MDHEN and CDR2 SYDVKM. V shed 5 bases and J 4 bases; nucleotides not matched to a gene: 4. This CDR3 reads CASSPDRAYGYTF. Written as DNA, the CDR3 is TGTGCCAGCAGTCCTGACAGGGCCTATGGCTACACCTTC.